Included here is one T cell receptor beta chain sequence, with context. No antigen is known for it. The CDR3 is 18 amino acids. V shed 5 bases, J shed 4 bases, and the junction held 17 bases outside the gene matches. Germline values: CDR1 MDHEN, CDR2 SYDVKM. Libraries were prepared by immunoSEQ multiplex PCR; TCRdb keeps only in-frame clonotypes and omits some of them. In the table there are 100,000 or so clones, over 85% of which are singletons. This sample was included in a study of cytomegalovirus exposure and HLA in healthy donors. Background on the study: Per a later analysis, the roughly 670 first-cohort and under 150 validation repertoires shared one platform. Study outcomes and limitations: Overall, roughly 170 TCR beta chains were annotated as cytomegalovirus-associated. The tendency of first-cohort TCR clusters to co-occur in the 100 to 150 validation repertoires emerged from a later analysis.

This sequence joins TRBV28 and TRBJ2-5; 9 nucleotides align to TRBD2. This TCR came from a woman aged 18 to 35 in good health and CMV-seronegative. Sequencing was performed on PBMCs. This CDR3 is CASSPSAAGGPGAETQYF. The DNA for the CDR3 is TGTGCCAGCAGTCCCAGTGCGGCGGGAGGGCCAGGAGCAGAGACCCAGTACTTC.